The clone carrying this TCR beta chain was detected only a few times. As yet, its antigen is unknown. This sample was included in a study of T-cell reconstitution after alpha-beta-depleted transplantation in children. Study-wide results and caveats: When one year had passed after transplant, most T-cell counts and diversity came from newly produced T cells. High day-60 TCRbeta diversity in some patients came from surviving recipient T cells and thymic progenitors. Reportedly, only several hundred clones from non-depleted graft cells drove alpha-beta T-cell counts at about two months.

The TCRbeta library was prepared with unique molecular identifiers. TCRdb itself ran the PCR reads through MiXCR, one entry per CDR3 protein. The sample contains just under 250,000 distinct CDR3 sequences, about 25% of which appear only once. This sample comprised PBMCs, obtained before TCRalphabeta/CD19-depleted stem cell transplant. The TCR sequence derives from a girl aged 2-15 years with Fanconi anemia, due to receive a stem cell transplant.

CDR3 loop: CASSPGTSGRAGDTQYF. DNA of the CDR3: TGTGCCAGCAGCCCAGGGACTAGCGGGAGGGCCGGGGATACGCAGTATTTT. The chain combines TRBV7-2 with TRBJ2-3; 16 bases match TRBD2. This CDR3 spans 17 amino acids. V was clipped by 5 bases and J by 6 bases; unmatched bases: 8. Germline V gene lookup returns CDR1 SGHTA and CDR2 FQGNSA.